This T cell receptor (beta chain) appears in the sequencing data of a study of blood T cell repertoires in COVID-19. Study-level information: COVID-19 samples from acute and convalescent phases originated in the United States, Italy and Spain.

Generated by immunoSEQ multiplex PCR, the TCRdb table keeps only in-frame clones and is missing some. The table includes about 51,000 clones, 85% to 95% detected once. Sequencing input: peripheral blood. The clonotype originates from a middle-aged man with acute or convalescent COVID-19.

DNA of the CDR3: TGTGCCAGCTCACCGACAGCCACAGATACGCAGTATTTT. The encoded protein is CASSPTATDTQYF. The chain uses TRBV18 and TRBJ2-3, with D perhaps matching TRBD1 (5 bases). Trimming removed 3 bases at V and 2 bases at J, with 6 bases between. CDR1 and CDR2 (germline): KGHSH, LQKENI. This CDR3 spans 13 amino acids.